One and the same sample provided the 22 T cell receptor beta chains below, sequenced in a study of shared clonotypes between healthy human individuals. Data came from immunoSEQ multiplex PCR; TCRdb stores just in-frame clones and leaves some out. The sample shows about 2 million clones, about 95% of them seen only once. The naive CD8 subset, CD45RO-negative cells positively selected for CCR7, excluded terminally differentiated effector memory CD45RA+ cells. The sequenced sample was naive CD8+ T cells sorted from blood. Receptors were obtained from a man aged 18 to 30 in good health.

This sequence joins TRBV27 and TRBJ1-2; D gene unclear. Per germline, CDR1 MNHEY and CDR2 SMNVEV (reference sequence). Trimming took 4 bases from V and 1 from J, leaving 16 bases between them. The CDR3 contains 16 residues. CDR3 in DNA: TGTGCCAGCAGTTATTCAGCAGGAGAAAGTAACTATGGCTACACCTTC. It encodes CASSYSAGESNYGYTF.

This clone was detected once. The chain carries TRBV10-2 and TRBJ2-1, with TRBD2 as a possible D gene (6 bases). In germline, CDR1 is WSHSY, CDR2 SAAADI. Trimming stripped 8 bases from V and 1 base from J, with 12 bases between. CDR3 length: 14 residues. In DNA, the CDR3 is TGCGCCAGCGGAGCGGGCAGGTCCTACAATGAGCAGTTCTTC. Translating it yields CASGAGRSYNEQFF.

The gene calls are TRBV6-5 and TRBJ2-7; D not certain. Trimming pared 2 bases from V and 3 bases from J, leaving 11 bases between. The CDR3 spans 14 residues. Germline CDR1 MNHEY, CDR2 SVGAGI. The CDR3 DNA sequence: TGTGCCAGCAGTTACAGGGAAAGATTCTACGAGCAGTACTTC. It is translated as CASSYRERFYEQYF.

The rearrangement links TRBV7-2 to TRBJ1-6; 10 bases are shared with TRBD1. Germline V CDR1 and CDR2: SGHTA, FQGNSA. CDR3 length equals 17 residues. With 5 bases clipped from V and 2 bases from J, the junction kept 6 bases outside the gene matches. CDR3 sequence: CASSTPGTGAYNSPLHF. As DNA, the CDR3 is TGTGCCAGCAGCACCCCCGGGACAGGGGCCTATAATTCACCCCTCCACTTT.

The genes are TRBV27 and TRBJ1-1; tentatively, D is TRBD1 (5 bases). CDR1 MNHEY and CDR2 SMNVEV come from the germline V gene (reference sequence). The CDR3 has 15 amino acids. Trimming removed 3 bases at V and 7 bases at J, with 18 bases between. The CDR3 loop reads CASSLWGRFPFEAFF. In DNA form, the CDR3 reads TGTGCCAGCAGTTTGTGGGGGAGATTCCCGTTTGAAGCTTTCTTT.

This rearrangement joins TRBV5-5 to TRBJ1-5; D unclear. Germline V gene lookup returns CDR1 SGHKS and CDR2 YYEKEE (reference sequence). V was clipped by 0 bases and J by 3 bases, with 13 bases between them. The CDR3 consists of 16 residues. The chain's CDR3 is CASSLAQDPLNQPQHF. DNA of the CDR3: TGTGCCAGCAGCTTGGCCCAGGACCCTCTCAATCAGCCCCAGCATTTT.

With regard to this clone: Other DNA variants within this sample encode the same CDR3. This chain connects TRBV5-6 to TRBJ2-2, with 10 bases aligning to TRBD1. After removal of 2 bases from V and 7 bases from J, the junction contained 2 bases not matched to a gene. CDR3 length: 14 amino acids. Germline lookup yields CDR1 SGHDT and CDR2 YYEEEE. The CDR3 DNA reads TGTGCCAGCAGCTTAGGACAGGGGGTCGGGGAGCTGTTTTTT. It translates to CASSLGQGVGELFF.

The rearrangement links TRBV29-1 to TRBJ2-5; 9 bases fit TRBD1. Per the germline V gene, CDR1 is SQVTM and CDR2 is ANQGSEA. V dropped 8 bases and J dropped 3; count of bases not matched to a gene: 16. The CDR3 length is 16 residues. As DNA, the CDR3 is TGCAGCTCTTCTAGTAGGGGGACAGGGAGAGAAGAGACCCAGTACTTC. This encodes CSSSSRGTGREETQYF. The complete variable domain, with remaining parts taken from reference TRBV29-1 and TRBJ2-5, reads SAVISQKPSRDICQRGTSLTIQCQVDSQVTMMFWYRQQPGQSLTLIATANQGSEATYESGFVIDKFPISRPNLTFSTLTVSNMSPEDSSIYLCSSSSRGTGREETQYFGPGTRLLVL.

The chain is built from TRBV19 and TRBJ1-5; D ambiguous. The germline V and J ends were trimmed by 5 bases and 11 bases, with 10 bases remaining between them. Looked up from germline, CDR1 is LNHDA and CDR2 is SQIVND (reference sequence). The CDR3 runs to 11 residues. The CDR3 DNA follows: TGTGCCAGTAGTGGGATATTGGCCCAGCATTTT. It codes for CASSGILAQHF.

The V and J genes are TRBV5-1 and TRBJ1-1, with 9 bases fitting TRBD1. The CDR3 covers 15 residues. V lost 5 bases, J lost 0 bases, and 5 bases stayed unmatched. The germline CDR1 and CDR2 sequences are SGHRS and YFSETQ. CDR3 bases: TGCGCCAGCAGTGCCGGGACAGGGCTGAACACTGAAGCTTTCTTT. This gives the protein CASSAGTGLNTEAFF.

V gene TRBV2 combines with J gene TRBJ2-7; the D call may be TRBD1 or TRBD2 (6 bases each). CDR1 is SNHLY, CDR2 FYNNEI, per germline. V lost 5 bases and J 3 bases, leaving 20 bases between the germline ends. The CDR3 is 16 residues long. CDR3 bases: TGTGCCAGCAGTCCGGGCCGAGGGGGGTCTTACTACGAGCAGTACTTC. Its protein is CASSPGRGGSYYEQYF.

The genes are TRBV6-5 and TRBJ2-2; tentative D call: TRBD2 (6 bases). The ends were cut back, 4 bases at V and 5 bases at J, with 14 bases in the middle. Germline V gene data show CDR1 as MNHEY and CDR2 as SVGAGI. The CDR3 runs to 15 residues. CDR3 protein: CASSSSRGSTGELFF. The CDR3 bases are TGTGCCAGCAGTTCCTCTCGGGGGTCAACCGGGGAGCTGTTTTTT.

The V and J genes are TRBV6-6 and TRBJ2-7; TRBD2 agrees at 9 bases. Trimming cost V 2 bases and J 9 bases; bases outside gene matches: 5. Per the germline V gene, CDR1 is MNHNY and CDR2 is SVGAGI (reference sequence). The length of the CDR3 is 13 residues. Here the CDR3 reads CASSYKREDAQYF. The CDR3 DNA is TGTGCCAGCAGTTACAAGCGGGAGGATGCGCAGTACTTC.

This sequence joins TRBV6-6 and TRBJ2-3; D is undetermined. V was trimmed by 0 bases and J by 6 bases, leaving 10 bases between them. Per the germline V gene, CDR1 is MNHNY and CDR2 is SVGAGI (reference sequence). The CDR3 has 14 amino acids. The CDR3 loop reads CASSYSVGADTQYF. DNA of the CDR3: TGTGCCAGCAGTTACTCAGTGGGCGCGGATACGCAGTATTTT.

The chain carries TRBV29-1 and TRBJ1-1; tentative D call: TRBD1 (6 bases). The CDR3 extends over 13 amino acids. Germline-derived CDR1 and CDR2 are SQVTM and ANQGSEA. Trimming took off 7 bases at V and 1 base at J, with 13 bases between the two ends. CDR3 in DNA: TGCAGCGGCTCGACAGGAGAGAACACTGAAGCTTTCTTT. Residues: CSGSTGENTEAFF.

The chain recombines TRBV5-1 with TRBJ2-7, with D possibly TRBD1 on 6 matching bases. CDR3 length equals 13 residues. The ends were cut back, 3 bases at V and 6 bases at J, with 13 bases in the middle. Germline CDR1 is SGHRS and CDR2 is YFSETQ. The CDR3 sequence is CASSWGHPVEQYF. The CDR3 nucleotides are TGCGCCAGCAGCTGGGGACACCCGGTCGAGCAGTACTTC.

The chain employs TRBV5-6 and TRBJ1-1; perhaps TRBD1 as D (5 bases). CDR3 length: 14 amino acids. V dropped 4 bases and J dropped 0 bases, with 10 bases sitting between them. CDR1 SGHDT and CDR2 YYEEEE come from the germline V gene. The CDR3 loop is CASSTTVMNTEAFF. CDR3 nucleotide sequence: TGTGCCAGCAGCACGACAGTGATGAACACTGAAGCTTTCTTT.

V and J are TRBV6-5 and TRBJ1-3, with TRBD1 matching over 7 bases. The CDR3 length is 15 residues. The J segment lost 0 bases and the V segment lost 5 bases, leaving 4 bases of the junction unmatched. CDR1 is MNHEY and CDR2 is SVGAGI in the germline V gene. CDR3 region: CASSQDRNSGNTIYF. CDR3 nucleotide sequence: TGTGCCAGCAGTCAGGACAGGAACTCTGGAAACACCATATATTTT.

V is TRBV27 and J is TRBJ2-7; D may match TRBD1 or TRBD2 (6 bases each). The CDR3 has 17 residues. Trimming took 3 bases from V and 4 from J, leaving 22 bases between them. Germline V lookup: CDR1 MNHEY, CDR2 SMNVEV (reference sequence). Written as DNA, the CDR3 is TGTGCCAGCAGTTTTAGTATGGGTTCGGGGGCTCCTTACGAGCAGTACTTC. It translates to CASSFSMGSGAPYEQYF.

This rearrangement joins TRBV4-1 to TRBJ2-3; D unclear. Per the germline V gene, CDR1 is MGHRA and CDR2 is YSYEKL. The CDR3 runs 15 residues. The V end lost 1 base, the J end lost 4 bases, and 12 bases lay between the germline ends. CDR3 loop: CASSQAGDSADTQYF. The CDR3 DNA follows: TGCGCCAGCAGCCAAGCTGGAGATTCGGCAGATACGCAGTATTTT.

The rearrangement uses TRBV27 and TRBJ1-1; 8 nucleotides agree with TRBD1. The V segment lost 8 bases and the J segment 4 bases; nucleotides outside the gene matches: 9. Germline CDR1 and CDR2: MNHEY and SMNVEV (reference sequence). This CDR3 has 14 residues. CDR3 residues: CASSSLQGATEAFF. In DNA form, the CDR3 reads TGTGCCAGCTCCTCCCTGCAGGGGGCCACTGAAGCTTTCTTT.

DNA for the CDR3: TGTGCCAGTAGCGTGGACCTCCTCTCGCCGCCCCAGTACTTC. It encodes CASSVDLLSPPQYF. V is TRBV19 and J is TRBJ2-5; no firm D call. This CDR3 spans 14 amino acids. CDR1 is LNHDA, CDR2 SQIVND, per germline (reference sequence). The germline V and J ends were trimmed by 6 bases and 9 bases, with 20 bases remaining between them.